A selection of T cell receptor beta chains follows, all from one sample in a study of PD-1 blockade in classical Hodgkin lymphoma. TCRdb keeps only in-frame clones here, not all; method: immunoSEQ multiplex PCR. The sample yields more than 140,000 clones, about 78% seen once. The sequenced sample was peripheral blood mononuclear cells (PBMCs), obtained before the second cycle of nivolumab. The receptors shown here come from a human donor with classical Hodgkin lymphoma. CDR3s include the opening cysteine and the closing phenylalanine or tryptophan. The D gene is left open where the match is weak. Size is stated for part of the rows, as once, few or many counts, or as a class when the clone is expanded.

.	once	TRBJ1-3	TRBV4-3	CASSQQQVTGNTIYF	TGCGCCAGCAGCCAACAACAGGTGACTGGAAACACCATATATTTT
.	.	TRBJ2-3	TRBV12-5	CASGLGAAGKSDTQYF	TGTGCTAGTGGTTTGGGGGCCGCGGGAAAGTCAGATACGCAGTATTTT
.	.	TRBJ1-5	TRBV2	CASSADSNQPQHF	TGTGCCAGCAGTGCTGATAGCAATCAGCCCCAGCATTTT
.	.	TRBJ2-7	TRBV6-5	CASSYWRNSYEQYF	TGTGCCAGCAGTTACTGGCGGAACTCCTACGAGCAGTACTTC
TRBD2	.	TRBJ2-5	TRBV19	CASSLAGSRETQYF	TGTGCCAGTAGTCTAGCGGGGTCCAGAGAGACCCAGTACTTC
.	once	TRBJ2-1	TRBV7-3	CASSFGEFNEQFF	TGTGCCAGCAGCTTTGGGGAGTTCAATGAGCAGTTCTTC
.	.	TRBJ1-2	TRBV18	CASSPSHRDHYGYTF	TGTGCCAGCTCACCTAGTCACAGGGATCACTATGGCTACACCTTC
TRBD1	.	TRBJ1-2	TRBV19	CASSIDRQGAIDGYTF	TGTGCCAGTAGTATAGACCGGCAGGGGGCAATAGATGGCTACACCTTC
.	.	TRBJ2-7	TRBV11-2	CASSLAGTSSYEQYF	TGTGCCAGCAGCTTAGCAGGGACGAGCTCCTACGAGCAGTACTTC
.	.	TRBJ1-6	TRBV6-6	CASIPWAGWGSPLHF	TGTGCCAGCATCCCCTGGGCAGGATGGGGTTCACCCCTCCACTTT
TRBD2	.	TRBJ2-1	TRBV7-2	CASSPLAGALYNEQFF	TGTGCCAGCAGCCCACTAGCGGGAGCGCTTTACAATGAGCAGTTCTTC
TRBD1	.	TRBJ2-7	TRBV7-9	CASTRWEQGEDEQYF	TGTGCCAGCACTCGGTGGGAACAGGGGGAAGACGAGCAGTACTTC
.	.	TRBJ1-2	TRBV6-1	CASSEMYGYTF	TGTGCCAGCAGTGAAATGTATGGCTACACCTTC
.	.	TRBJ1-5	TRBV20-1	CSARPGRPQHF	TGCAGTGCCCGCCCGGGGCGGCCCCAGCATTTT
TRBD1	few	TRBJ1-2	TRBV10-3	CAISATGGVYGYTF	TGTGCCATCAGCGCGACAGGGGGCGTATATGGCTACACCTTC
TRBD2	.	TRBJ2-3	TRBV6-5	CASRGLAGGLDTQYF	TGTGCCAGCCGGGGACTAGCGGGAGGGTTAGATACGCAGTATTTT
.	.	TRBJ1-1	TRBV28	CASSPHGGPQGGEAFF	TGTGCCAGCAGTCCACACGGGGGTCCCCAGGGCGGAGAAGCTTTCTTT
TRBD2	.	TRBJ2-3	TRBV4-2	CASSQDKGTSGRDTQYF	TGTGCCAGCAGCCAAGATAAGGGGACTAGCGGGAGAGATACGCAGTATTTT
.	.	TRBJ1-4	TRBV5-6	CASSSYRISIYEKLFF	TGTGCCAGCAGCTCCTACAGGATCTCGATTTATGAAAAACTGTTTTTT
TRBD1	once	TRBJ1-2	TRBV28	CASSLPWGAGQTYGYTF	TGTGCCAGCAGTTTGCCATGGGGGGCGGGACAGACCTATGGCTACACCTTC
.	.	TRBJ2-5	TRBV27	CASSLSGTWARPPQETQYF	TGTGCCAGCAGTTTATCGGGGACCTGGGCCCGCCCCCCACAAGAGACCCAGTACTTC
.	.	TRBJ1-6	TRBV19	CASSIVGQYNSPLHF	TGTGCCAGTAGTATAGTAGGACAGTATAATTCACCCCTCCACTTT
.	once	TRBJ2-1	TRBV4-2	CASSQDRLDDNEQFF	TGTGCCAGCAGCCAAGATAGACTAGACGACAATGAGCAGTTCTTC
.	.	TRBJ1-4	TRBV11-3	CASRQDSINEKLFF	TGTGCCAGCAGACAAGACAGCATTAATGAAAAACTGTTTTTT
.	.	TRBJ1-1	TRBV5-1	CASSSGSEAFF	TGCGCCAGCAGCTCGGGGTCCGAAGCTTTCTTT
TRBD1	.	TRBJ2-7	TRBV6-1	CASSVRDRLYEQYF	TGTGCCAGCAGTGTCCGGGACAGGCTCTACGAGCAGTACTTC
.	.	TRBJ2-1	TRBV6-6	CASSPLGRGSYNEQFF	TGTGCCAGCAGCCCATTGGGGCGCGGCTCCTACAATGAGCAGTTCTTC
.	.	TRBJ2-5	TRBV18	CASSRMVGETQYF	TGTGCCAGCTCACGCATGGTGGGGGAGACCCAGTACTTC
.	.	TRBJ1-1	TRBV7-2	CASSLQGRINTEAFF	TGTGCCAGCAGCTTACAGGGACGGATAAACACTGAAGCTTTCTTT
.	.	TRBJ1-1	TRBV7-3	CASSLYGVAEAFF	TGTGCCAGCAGCTTATACGGGGTAGCTGAAGCTTTCTTT
TRBD1	.	TRBJ1-3	TRBV7-2	CASSFQGAGSGNTIYF	TGTGCCAGCAGCTTCCAGGGGGCAGGCTCTGGAAACACCATATATTTT
TRBD2	.	TRBJ2-7	TRBV28	CASSPSGRPNYYEQYF	TGTGCCAGCAGTCCAAGCGGGAGACCCAACTACTACGAGCAGTACTTC
.	.	TRBJ2-5	TRBV5-6	CASSLAPSAAGTQYF	TGTGCCAGCAGCTTGGCTCCAAGTGCCGCGGGGACCCAGTACTTC
TRBD2	.	TRBJ2-3	TRBV7-2	CASSFRGVWDTDTQYF	TGTGCCAGCAGCTTTCGGGGGGTTTGGGACACAGATACGCAGTATTTT
.	.	TRBJ2-7	TRBV6-5	CASSLSVVYEQYF	TGTGCCAGCAGCCTGTCTGTCGTCTACGAGCAGTACTTC
.	.	TRBJ2-5	TRBV7-8	CASSLARWRETQYF	TGTGCCAGCAGCTTAGCGCGATGGCGGGAGACCCAGTACTTC
TRBD2	.	TRBJ2-1	TRBV9	CASSVETSGSYNEQFF	TGTGCCAGCAGCGTAGAGACTAGCGGGAGTTACAATGAGCAGTTCTTC
.	.	TRBJ2-1	TRBV5-4	CASSLESQRMDEQFF	TGTGCCAGCAGCTTGGAGTCCCAGAGAATGGATGAGCAGTTCTTC
TRBD1	once	TRBJ2-7	TRBV16	CASSLRGPAYEQYF	TGTGCCAGCAGCCTAAGGGGGCCCGCCTACGAGCAGTACTTC
.	.	TRBJ2-7	TRBV5-1	CASSLLFGNYEQYF	TGCGCCAGCAGCTTGTTGTTCGGGAACTACGAGCAGTACTTC
.	many	TRBJ2-7	TRBV5-1	CASSLEADPYEQYF	TGCGCCAGCAGCTTGGAGGCCGACCCCTACGAGCAGTACTTC